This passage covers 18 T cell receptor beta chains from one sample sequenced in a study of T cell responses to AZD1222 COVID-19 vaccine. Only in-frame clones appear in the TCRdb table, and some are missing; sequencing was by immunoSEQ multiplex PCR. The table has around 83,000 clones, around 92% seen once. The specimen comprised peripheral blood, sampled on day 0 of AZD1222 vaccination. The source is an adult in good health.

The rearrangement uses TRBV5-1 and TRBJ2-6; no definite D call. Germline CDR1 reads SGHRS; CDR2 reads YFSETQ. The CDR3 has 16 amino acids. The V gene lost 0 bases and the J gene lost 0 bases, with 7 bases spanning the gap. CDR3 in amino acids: CASSLGPASGANVLTF. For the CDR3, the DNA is TGCGCCAGCAGCTTGGGACCGGCCTCTGGGGCCAACGTCCTGACTTTC.

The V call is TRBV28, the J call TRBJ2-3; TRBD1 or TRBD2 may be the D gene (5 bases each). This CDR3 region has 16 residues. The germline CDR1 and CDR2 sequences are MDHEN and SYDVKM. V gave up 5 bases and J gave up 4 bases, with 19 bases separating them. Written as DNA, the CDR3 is TGTGCCAGCAGTCGAATATTCGGTACGGGGCCAGATACGCAGTATTTT. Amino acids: CASSRIFGTGPDTQYF.

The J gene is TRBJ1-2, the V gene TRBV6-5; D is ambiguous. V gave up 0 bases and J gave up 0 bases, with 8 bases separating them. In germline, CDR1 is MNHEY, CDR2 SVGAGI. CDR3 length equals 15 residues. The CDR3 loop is CASSYSAGANYGYTF. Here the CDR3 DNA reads TGTGCCAGCAGTTACTCGGCAGGTGCTAACTATGGCTACACCTTC.

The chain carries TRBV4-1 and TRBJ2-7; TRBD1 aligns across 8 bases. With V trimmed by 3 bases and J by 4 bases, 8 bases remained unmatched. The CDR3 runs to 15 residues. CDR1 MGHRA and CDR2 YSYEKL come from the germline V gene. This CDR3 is CASSQRTGIMYEQYF. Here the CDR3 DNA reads TGCGCCAGCAGCCAGCGGACAGGGATCATGTACGAGCAGTACTTC.

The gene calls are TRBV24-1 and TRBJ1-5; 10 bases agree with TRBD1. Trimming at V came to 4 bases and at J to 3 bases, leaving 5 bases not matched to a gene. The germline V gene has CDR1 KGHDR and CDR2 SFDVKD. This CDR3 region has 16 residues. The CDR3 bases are TGTGCCACCAGTGAGAGGGACAGGGGAAACAATCAGCCCCAGCATTTT. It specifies CATSERDRGNNQPQHF.

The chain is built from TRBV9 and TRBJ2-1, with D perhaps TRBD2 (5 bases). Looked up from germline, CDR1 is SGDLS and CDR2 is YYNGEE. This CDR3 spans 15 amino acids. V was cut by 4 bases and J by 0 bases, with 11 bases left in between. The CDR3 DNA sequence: TGTGCCAGCAGCAGGACGGGAAGCTCCTACAATGAGCAGTTCTTC. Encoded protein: CASSRTGSSYNEQFF.

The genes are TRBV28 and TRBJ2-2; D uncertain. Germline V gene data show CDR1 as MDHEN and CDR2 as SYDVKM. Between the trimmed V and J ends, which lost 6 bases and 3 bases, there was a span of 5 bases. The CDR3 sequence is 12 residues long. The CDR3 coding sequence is TGTGCCAGCAGAGTTTACACCGGGGAGCTGTTTTTT. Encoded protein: CASRVYTGELFF.

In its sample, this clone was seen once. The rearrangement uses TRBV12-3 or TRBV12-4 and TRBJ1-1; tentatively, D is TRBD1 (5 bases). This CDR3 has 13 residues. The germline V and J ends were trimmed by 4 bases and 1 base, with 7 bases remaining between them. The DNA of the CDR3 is TGTGCCAGCAGTTCCGACAGGAACACTGAAGCTTTCTTT. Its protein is CASSSDRNTEAFF.

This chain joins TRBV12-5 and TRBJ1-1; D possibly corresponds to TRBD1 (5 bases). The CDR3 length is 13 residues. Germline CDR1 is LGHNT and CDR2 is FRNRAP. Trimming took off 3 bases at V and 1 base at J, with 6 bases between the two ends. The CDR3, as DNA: TGTGCTAGTGGTTTACAGGCGAACACTGAAGCTTTCTTT. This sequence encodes CASGLQANTEAFF.

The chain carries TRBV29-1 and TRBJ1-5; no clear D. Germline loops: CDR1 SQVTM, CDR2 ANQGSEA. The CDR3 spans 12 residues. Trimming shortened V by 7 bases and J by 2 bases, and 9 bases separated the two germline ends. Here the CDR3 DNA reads TGCAGCGCAACTCAGGGCAATCAGCCCCAGCATTTT. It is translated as CSATQGNQPQHF.

DNA of the CDR3: TGTGCCAGCAGCTTAGGACAGGGGGCTAGCAATCAGCCCCAGCATTTT. Protein sequence: CASSLGQGASNQPQHF. The chain carries TRBV7-6 and TRBJ1-5; TRBD1 matches 10 bases. The CDR3 consists of 16 residues. J was trimmed by 0 bases and V by 1 base; bases with no gene match: 0. CDR1 and CDR2 from the germline V gene are SGHVS and FNYEAQ.

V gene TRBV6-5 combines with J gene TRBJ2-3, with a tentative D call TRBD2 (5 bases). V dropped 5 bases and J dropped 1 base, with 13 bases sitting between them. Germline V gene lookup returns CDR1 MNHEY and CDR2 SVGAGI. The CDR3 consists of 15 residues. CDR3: CASSPTGRGTDTQYF. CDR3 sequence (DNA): TGTGCCAGCAGTCCGACTGGGCGGGGCACAGATACGCAGTATTTT.

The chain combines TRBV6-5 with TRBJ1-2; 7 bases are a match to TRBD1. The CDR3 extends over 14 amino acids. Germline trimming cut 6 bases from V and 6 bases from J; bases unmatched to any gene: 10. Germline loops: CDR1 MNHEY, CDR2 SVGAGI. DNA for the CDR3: TGTGCCAGCAGGGCCGCCGACAGGGCACATGGCTACACCTTC. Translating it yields CASRAADRAHGYTF.

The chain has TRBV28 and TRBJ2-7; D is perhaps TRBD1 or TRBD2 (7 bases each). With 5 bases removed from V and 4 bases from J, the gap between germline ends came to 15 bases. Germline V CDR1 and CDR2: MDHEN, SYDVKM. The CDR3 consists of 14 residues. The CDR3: CASSPGTAGYEQYF. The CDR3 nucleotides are TGTGCCAGCAGTCCAGGGACAGCGGGGTACGAGCAGTACTTC.

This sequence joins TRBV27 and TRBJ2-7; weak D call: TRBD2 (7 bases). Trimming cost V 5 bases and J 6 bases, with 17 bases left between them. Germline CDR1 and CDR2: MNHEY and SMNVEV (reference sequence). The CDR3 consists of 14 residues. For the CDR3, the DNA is TGTGCCAGCAGTCTCCGGGGGGCAGGGCCCGAGCAGTACTTC. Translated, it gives CASSLRGAGPEQYF.

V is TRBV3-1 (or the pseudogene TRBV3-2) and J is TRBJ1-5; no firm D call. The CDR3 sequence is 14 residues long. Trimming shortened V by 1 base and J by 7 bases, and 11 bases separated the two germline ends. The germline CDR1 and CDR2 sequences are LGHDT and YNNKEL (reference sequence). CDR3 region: CASSQVWEGQPQHF. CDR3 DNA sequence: TGTGCCAGCAGCCAAGTCTGGGAAGGGCAGCCCCAGCATTTT.

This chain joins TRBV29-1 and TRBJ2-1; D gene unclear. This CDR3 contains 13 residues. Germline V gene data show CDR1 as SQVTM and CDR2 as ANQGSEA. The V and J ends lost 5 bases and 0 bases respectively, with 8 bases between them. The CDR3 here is CSVRPSSYNEQFF. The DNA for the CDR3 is TGCAGCGTTCGACCCTCCTCCTACAATGAGCAGTTCTTC.

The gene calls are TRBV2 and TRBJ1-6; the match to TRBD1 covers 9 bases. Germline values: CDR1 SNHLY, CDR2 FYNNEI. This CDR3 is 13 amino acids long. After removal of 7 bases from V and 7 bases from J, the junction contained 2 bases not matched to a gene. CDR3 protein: CASKGTGNSPLHF. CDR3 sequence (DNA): TGTGCCAGCAAAGGGACAGGGAATTCACCCCTCCACTTT.